This T cell receptor (beta chain) is from a study of T cell repertoires in aging, cancer and after chemotherapy. About the study: Donors were grouped into six age bands spanning 30 or younger through 70 or older. Clear clonal overlap appeared across healthy donor samples taken over several months to years. Study-wide results and limits: Untreated cancer patients had significantly lower blood TCR diversity than age-matched healthy donors. Median generation probability rose over the chemotherapy interval in each cancer cohort, suggesting rebound thymic output.

CDR3 length: 15 amino acids. The germline gives CDR1 MNHEY, CDR2 SVGAGI. V was trimmed by 2 bases and J by 1 base, leaving 11 bases between them. This clonotype was recorded a few times. Its antigen is unidentified. A mixed TRB-A/B primer pool amplified rearranged TRB by multiplex touch-down PCR. TCRdb ran MiXCR on the multiplex PCR reads and lists one entry per CDR3 protein. The repertoire consists of about 9,700 distinct CDR3 sequences, with 25% to 40% occurring once and the leading ten covering about 2.6%. The template was genomic DNA from peripheral blood, not RNA. The receptor's source is a human donor in good health. The chain links TRBV6-5 to TRBJ2-5; no definite D call. Material for sequencing was blood. CDR3 nucleotides: TGTGCCAGCAGTTACCGCATTGGGTCCCAAGAGACCCAGTACTTC. As protein: CASSYRIGSQETQYF.